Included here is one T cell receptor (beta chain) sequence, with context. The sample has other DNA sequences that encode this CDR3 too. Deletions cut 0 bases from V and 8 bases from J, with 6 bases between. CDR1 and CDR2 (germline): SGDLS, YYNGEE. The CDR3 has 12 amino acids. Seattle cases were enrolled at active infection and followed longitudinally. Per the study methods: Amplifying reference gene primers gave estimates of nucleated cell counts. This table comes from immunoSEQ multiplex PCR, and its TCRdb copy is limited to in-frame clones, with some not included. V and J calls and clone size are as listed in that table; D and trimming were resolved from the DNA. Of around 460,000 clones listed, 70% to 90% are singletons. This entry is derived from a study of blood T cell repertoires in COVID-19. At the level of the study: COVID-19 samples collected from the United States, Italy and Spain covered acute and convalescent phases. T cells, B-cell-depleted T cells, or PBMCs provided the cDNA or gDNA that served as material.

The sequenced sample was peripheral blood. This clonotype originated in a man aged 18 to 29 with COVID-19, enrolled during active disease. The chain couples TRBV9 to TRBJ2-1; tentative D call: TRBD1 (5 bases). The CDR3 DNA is TGTGCCAGCAGCGTAGAAGGGGATGAGCAGTTCTTC. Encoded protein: CASSVEGDEQFF. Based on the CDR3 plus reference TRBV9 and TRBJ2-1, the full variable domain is DSGVTQTPKHLITATGQRVTLRCSPRSGDLSVYWYQQSLDQGLQFLIQYYNGEERAKGNILERFSAQQFPDLHSELNLSSLELGDSALYFCASSVEGDEQFFGPGTRLTVL.